A single sample gave rise to the 28 T cell receptor beta chains below, sequenced in a study of cytomegalovirus exposure and HLA in healthy donors. PCR amplification relied on 60 Vbeta primers (plus 13 Jbeta primers). Some clones are missing from TCRdb's copy, which holds only in-frame ones; the method was immunoSEQ multiplex PCR. Of 150,000 or so clones listed, around three quarters are singletons. What was sequenced was PBMCs. The origin of the receptors is a woman aged 40 to 50 in good health and CMV-seronegative.

This clone was observed a handful of times. The chain links TRBV9 to TRBJ2-1; 11 bases match TRBD2. The CDR3 extends over 19 amino acids. Germline-derived CDR1 and CDR2 are SGDLS and YYNGEE. Trimming removed 4 bases from V and 0 bases from J; junction bases left unmatched: 12. In nucleotides, the CDR3 is TGTGCCAGCAGCCCCGGGACTAGCGGACATAAGAGCTCCTACAATGAGCAGTTCTTC. This sequence encodes CASSPGTSGHKSSYNEQFF.

V is TRBV30 and J is TRBJ2-2; TRBD1 agrees at 7 bases. With 1 base clipped from V and 0 bases from J, the junction kept 2 bases outside the gene matches. The CDR3 loop spans 15 amino acids. The germline V gene encodes CDR1 GTSNPN and CDR2 SVGIG (reference sequence). CDR3 residues: CAWSGGTANTGELFF. The CDR3 DNA sequence: TGTGCCTGGAGTGGGGGGACAGCGAACACCGGGGAGCTGTTTTTT.

This clone turned up a few times. The junction departs from the called germline gene at one end, perhaps through a read error. The V call is TRBV28, the J call TRBJ1-1; D is perhaps TRBD1 (5 bases). In germline, CDR1 is MDHEN, CDR2 SYDVKM. The CDR3 consists of 12 residues. The CDR3 region has the DNA TGTGCCAGCAGTTTAAGGACACCTCCATACTTTTTT. It yields the protein CASSLRTPPYFF.

The chain recombines TRBV6-6 with TRBJ2-7; the D gene is possibly TRBD1 (6 bases). Trimming pared 4 bases from V and 7 bases from J, leaving 20 bases between. This CDR3 has 15 residues. Germline lookup yields CDR1 MNHNY and CDR2 SVGAGI (reference sequence). CDR3 protein: CASSSAERDIGEQYF. Written as DNA, the CDR3 is TGTGCCAGCAGTTCCGCCGAAAGGGACATAGGGGAGCAGTACTTC.

The chain combines TRBV5-6 with TRBJ2-7; maybe TRBD2 (6 bases). V was shortened by 3 bases and J by 6 bases, with 7 bases between the two germline ends. CDR1 and CDR2 (germline): SGHDT, YYEEEE. The CDR3 is made up of 11 amino acids. CDR3: CASSWRGEQYF. In DNA form, the CDR3 reads TGTGCCAGCAGCTGGAGGGGCGAGCAGTACTTC.

The genes are TRBV9 and TRBJ1-5, with 7 nucleotides matching TRBD1. CDR1 is SGDLS, CDR2 YYNGEE, per germline. The CDR3 is 12 residues long. CDR3 in amino acids: CGQGGRNQPQHF. The CDR3 DNA follows: TGTGGTCAGGGGGGAAGGAATCAGCCCCAGCATTTT.

The genes are TRBV4-1 and TRBJ1-4, with D possibly TRBD1 on 5 matching bases. V was cut by 0 bases and J by 8 bases, with 16 bases left in between. The germline gives CDR1 MGHRA, CDR2 YSYEKL. The CDR3 is made up of 16 amino acids. CDR3 amino acids: CASSQEFPLGGEKLFF. CDR3 bases: TGCGCCAGCAGCCAAGAATTCCCTCTGGGGGGAGAAAAACTGTTTTTT.

This chain links TRBV2 with TRBJ2-7; D might be TRBD1 (6 bases). Germline CDR1 reads SNHLY; CDR2 reads FYNNEI. The CDR3 extends over 14 amino acids. Trimming stripped 6 bases from V and 6 bases from J, with 18 bases between. The CDR3 nucleotides are TGTGCCAGCAGGGGTCCGGTACAGGGCGTCGAGCAGTACTTC. It is translated as CASRGPVQGVEQYF. Full variable domain (missing parts from reference TRBV2 and TRBJ2-7): EPEVTQTPSHQVTQMGQEVILRCVPISNHLYFYWYRQILGQKVEFLVSFYNNEISEKSEIFDDQFSVERPDGSNFTLKIRSTKLEDSAMYFCASRGPVQGVEQYFGPGTRLTVT.

The chain couples TRBV7-2 to TRBJ2-7, with 15 bases fitting TRBD2. This CDR3 has 18 amino acids. Germline V lookup: CDR1 SGHTA, CDR2 FQGNSA. With 4 bases clipped from V and 3 bases from J, the junction kept 10 bases outside the gene matches. As DNA, the CDR3 is TGTGCCAGCAGCTCCCCCGGGACTAGCGGGAGGTCCCTCTACGAGCAGTACTTC. Residues: CASSSPGTSGRSLYEQYF.

This chain links TRBV5-8 with TRBJ2-1, with D unresolved. The germline CDR1 and CDR2 sequences are SGHTS and YDEGEE. This CDR3 region has 14 residues. Between the trimmed V and J ends, which lost 2 bases and 9 bases, there was a span of 15 bases. This CDR3 is CASSFGVRGLEQFF. The CDR3 DNA reads as TGTGCCAGCAGCTTTGGTGTGCGCGGCCTTGAGCAGTTCTTC.

This chain connects TRBV5-4 to TRBJ2-3; possible D gene TRBD1, 5 bases. The V end was cut by 4 bases, the J end by 1 base, with 10 bases between. The germline CDR1 and CDR2 sequences are SGHNT and YYREEE (reference sequence). The CDR3 runs 14 residues. CDR3 coding DNA: TGTGCCAGCAGCCAAGCACAGGGCACAGATACGCAGTATTTT. Its translation: CASSQAQGTDTQYF.

The V gene is TRBV6-5, the J gene TRBJ1-1; no definite D call. The V end was cut by 7 bases, the J end by 1 base, with 10 bases between. Germline-derived CDR1 and CDR2 are MNHEY and SVGAGI. The CDR3 runs 13 residues. The CDR3, as DNA: TGTGCCAGCACTAAAAACAGGAACACTGAAGCTTTCTTT. It encodes CASTKNRNTEAFF.

The chain has TRBV29-1 and TRBJ2-7; 9 nucleotides align to TRBD2. The CDR3 contains 13 residues. The junction had 3 bases not matched to a gene; V was cut back by 3 bases and J by 3 bases. The germline CDR1 and CDR2 sequences are SQVTM and ANQGSEA. As DNA, the CDR3 is TGCAGCGTTGATATAGCGGGAGACTACGAGCAGTACTTC. Amino acid sequence: CSVDIAGDYEQYF.

This rearrangement joins TRBV15 to TRBJ2-7; no firm D call. V lost 7 bases to trimming and J lost 1 base, with 20 bases between them. The CDR3 has 16 residues. CDR1 and CDR2 (germline): LNHNV, YYDKDF (reference sequence). In DNA form, the CDR3 reads TGTGCCACCACCCAAGATATTAACGACACTTCCTACGAGCAGTACTTC. Residues: CATTQDINDTSYEQYF.

The chain has TRBV19 and TRBJ2-2, with a possible D match to TRBD2 (5 bases). Germline CDR1 reads LNHDA; CDR2 reads SQIVND (reference sequence). The CDR3 has 14 amino acids. V lost 5 bases, J lost 4 bases, and 11 bases lay in between. The DNA of the CDR3 is TGTGCCAGTAGTGTGGGAGAGCGCACCGGGGAGCTGTTTTTT. It encodes CASSVGERTGELFF.

The V gene is TRBV11-3, the J gene TRBJ2-5; 9 bases are shared with TRBD1. CDR1 and CDR2 (germline): SGHNT, YENEEA. The CDR3 spans 15 residues. Trimming took 4 bases from V and 5 from J; bases not matched to a gene: 8. The CDR3 loop is CASSSGQGLRETQYF. CDR3 in DNA: TGTGCCAGCAGCTCGGGACAGGGCTTAAGGGAGACCCAGTACTTC.

The chain couples TRBV6-1 to TRBJ2-1, with 7 bases that match TRBD1. Germline V gene data show CDR1 as MNHNS and CDR2 as SASEGT. This CDR3 has 14 residues. The V and J ends lost 4 bases and 7 bases, in that order; junction bases with no gene match: 7. This CDR3 reads CASSARTGRNEQFF. The DNA for the CDR3 is TGTGCCAGCAGTGCCCGGACAGGAAGGAATGAGCAGTTCTTC.

The genes are TRBV2 and TRBJ2-2, with 11 bases fitting TRBD2. CDR1 and CDR2 (germline): SNHLY, FYNNEI. This CDR3 has 18 residues. V lost 7 bases and J lost 7; bases outside the gene matches: 17. The CDR3 DNA reads as TGTGCCAGCACTCGAAGGGTCCTAGCGGGAGGATCTGGCGGGGAGCTGTTTTTT. Translation gives CASTRRVLAGGSGGELFF.

This sequence joins TRBV21-1 and TRBJ1-5; the table's TRBD1 call for D was not verified on the DNA. TRBV21-1 is marked as a pseudogene. This CDR3 is 18 amino acids long. In DNA, the CDR3 is TGTGCCAGCAGCAAAAGGGGCGACAGGGGGCGTAGCAATCAGCCCCAGCATTTT. Translation: CASSKRGDRGRSNQPQHF.

The J gene is TRBJ2-6, the V gene TRBV2; possibly TRBD2 for D (6 bases). The V end was cut by 0 bases, the J end by 1 base, with 10 bases between. The germline V gene has CDR1 SNHLY and CDR2 FYNNEI. This CDR3 has 17 amino acids. The CDR3 region has the DNA TGTGCCAGCAGTGAAGCTCGCGGGGTGTCTGGGGCCAACGTCCTGACTTTC. Translation gives CASSEARGVSGANVLTF.

This clone was detected only once. The chain has TRBV4-2 and TRBJ2-7; a weak D match, TRBD2 (6 bases). Germline V gene lookup returns CDR1 LGHNA and CDR2 YNFKEQ. CDR3 length equals 15 residues. V shed 3 bases and J shed 1 base, with 13 bases lying between them. CDR3 loop: CASSQIRDSSYEQYF. The CDR3 DNA follows: TGTGCCAGCAGCCAGATCCGGGACTCTTCCTACGAGCAGTACTTC.

The rearrangement joins TRBV7-8 to TRBJ2-3; TRBD1 agrees at 7 bases. J lost 5 bases, V lost 2 bases, and 4 bases had no gene match. CDR3 size: 14 residues. Germline CDR1 reads SGHVS; CDR2 reads FQNEAQ. The CDR3: CASSLIAGGDTQYF. As DNA, the CDR3 is TGTGCCAGCAGCTTAATTGCAGGGGGAGATACGCAGTATTTT.

The CDR3 loop is CASSVFQGSPGNTIYF. The CDR3 DNA sequence: TGTGCCAGCAGCGTATTTCAGGGGAGCCCTGGAAACACCATATATTTT. The genes are TRBV9 and TRBJ1-3; possible D gene TRBD1, 6 bases. V was cut by 1 base and J by 2 bases, with 13 bases left in between. The germline V gene encodes CDR1 SGDLS and CDR2 YYNGEE. This CDR3 has 16 amino acids.

This chain links TRBV5-1 with TRBJ2-3, with a tentative D call TRBD2 (7 bases). The germline gives CDR1 SGHRS, CDR2 YFSETQ. Trimming shortened V by 5 bases and J by 4 bases, and 17 bases separated the two germline ends. The CDR3 consists of 15 residues. CDR3 region: CASSRRGGPPDTQYF. CDR3 sequence (DNA): TGCGCCAGCAGTCGCAGGGGAGGGCCCCCAGATACGCAGTATTTT. Filled out from reference TRBV5-1 and TRBJ2-3, the complete variable domain reads KAGVTQTPRYLIKTRGQQVTLSCSPISGHRSVSWYQQTPGQGLQFLFEYFSETQRNKGNFPGRFSGRQFSNSRSEMNVSTLELGDSALYLCASSRRGGPPDTQYFGPGTRLTVL.

The chain links TRBV5-1 to TRBJ2-1, with TRBD2 matching 9 bases. This CDR3 region has 16 residues. J lost 0 bases, V lost 4 bases, and 5 bases had no gene match. The V gene's germline CDR1 is SGHRS and CDR2 YFSETQ. The CDR3, as DNA: TGCGCCAGCAGCCCCGGACTAGCGTACTCCTACAATGAGCAGTTCTTC. This gives the protein CASSPGLAYSYNEQFF.

The gene calls are TRBV5-1 and TRBJ1-2, with 7 bases lining up with TRBD1. From germline, CDR1 is SGHRS and CDR2 YFSETQ. V dropped 2 bases and J dropped 8; count of bases not matched to a gene: 9. CDR3 size: 14 residues. The CDR3 DNA reads TGCGCCAGCAGCTTCCCGGACAGGCCTGGAGGCTACACCTTC. It translates to CASSFPDRPGGYTF.

CDR3 region: CASSVDDGKTEAFF. The CDR3 coding sequence is TGTGCCAGCAGCGTAGATGACGGGAAGACTGAAGCTTTCTTT. The rearrangement uses TRBV9 and TRBJ1-1; no reliable D call. Germline V lookup: CDR1 SGDLS, CDR2 YYNGEE. This CDR3 comprises 14 residues. V was shortened by 0 bases and J by 5 bases, with 11 bases between the two germline ends.

This chain connects TRBV28 to TRBJ1-1, with D uncertain. The V end was cut by 6 bases, the J end by 1 base, with 12 bases between. CDR1 and CDR2 from the germline V gene are MDHEN and SYDVKM. The CDR3 has 14 residues. The CDR3 DNA follows: TGTGCCAGCAGGACCGAGGGTAAGAACACTGAAGCTTTCTTT. Amino acid sequence: CASRTEGKNTEAFF.